This T cell receptor (beta chain) appears in the sequencing data of a study of shared clonotypes between healthy human individuals. The study's findings and limits: Read depth was anticipated to influence clonotype sharing among donors. Estimated clonotype richness was generally higher in naive than memory subsets.

CD8 cells classed as naive were CD45RO-negative and positively selected for CCR7, excluding terminally differentiated effector memory CD45RA+ cells. Profiled with immunoSEQ multiplex PCR; TCRdb holds only in-frame clones, not every one. The sample holds about 2.1 million clones; more than 85% are singletons and the top ten take around 1.7%. Germline-derived CDR1 and CDR2 are GTSNPN and SVGIG (reference sequence). Trimming cost V 3 bases and J 2 bases; bases outside gene matches: 12. The CDR3 has 19 amino acids. Notes on this clone: What it binds is unknown.

The J gene is TRBJ2-3, the V gene TRBV30; 15 nucleotides line up with TRBD2. What was sequenced was naive CD8+ T cells from PBMCs. The source of this sequence is a man between 18 and 29 years old in good health. Some clones in this sample may be carry-over from other donors' samples. CDR3 in DNA: TGTGCCTGGAGAGGCTCCGGGACTAGCGGGAGGCCACTCACAGATACGCAGTATTTT. This codes for CAWRGSGTSGRPLTDTQYF.